These 31 T cell receptor beta chains originate from one sample sequenced in a study of monozygotic twins with inflammatory bowel disease. TCRdb reprocessed the 5' RACE reads, with one entry per CDR3 protein and no DNA. This sample lists about 300,000 distinct CDR3 sequences; its ten largest clones have roughly 5.2%. Sequenced material: blood. All receptors derive from a human donor with ulcerative colitis or Crohn's disease, or a healthy co-twin of an affected twin (not recorded which).

The chain is built from TRBV5-1 and TRBJ1-4. Germline CDR1 and CDR2: SGHRS and YFSETQ. The CDR3 has 13 amino acids. CDR3: CASSPPSGEKLFF.

The chain is built from TRBV7-9 and TRBJ2-5; the D call of TRBD1 rests on TCRdb alone, since no DNA is present to check it. This CDR3 has 14 residues. Germline CDR1 and CDR2: SEHNR and FQNEAQ (reference sequence). The CDR3: CASSLLSGLETQYF.

V usage is TRBV12-3 or TRBV12-4 and J usage is TRBJ1-1; absent DNA, TCRdb's TRBD1 call cannot be checked. This CDR3 is built from 17 residues. The CDR3 is CASSLSYASRTNTEAFF.

V and J are TRBV6-1 and TRBJ2-3. The CDR3 covers 14 residues. CDR1 is MNHNS, CDR2 SASEGT, per germline. This chain's CDR3 is CASSALRGADTQYF.

CDR3 residues: CASRGDQGPTGELFF. This rearrangement joins TRBV9 to TRBJ2-2; absent DNA, TCRdb's TRBD1 call cannot be checked. This CDR3 is built from 15 residues. Germline-derived CDR1 and CDR2 are SGDLS and YYNGEE. Together with reference TRBV9 and TRBJ2-2, the CDR3 gives the full variable domain: DSGVTQTPKHLITATGQRVTLRCSPRSGDLSVYWYQQSLDQGLQFLIQYYNGEERAKGNILERFSAQQFPDLHSELNLSSLELGDSALYFCASRGDQGPTGELFFGEGSRLTVL.

The chain links TRBV6-1 to TRBJ1-3. The CDR3 spans 17 residues. Per germline, CDR1 MNHNS and CDR2 SASEGT. The CDR3 reads CASSPLKERYTGNTIYF.

This chain uses TRBV7-2 with TRBJ2-5; TCRdb's D gene call, TRBD1, goes unchecked for lack of DNA. This CDR3 has 16 residues. Germline values: CDR1 SGHTA, CDR2 FQGNSA. The CDR3 protein is CASSLSQGALLETQYF.

This chain uses TRBV6-2 or TRBV6-3 with TRBJ2-2; the TRBD1 assignment by TCRdb is unverifiable without DNA. This CDR3 has 15 amino acids. Germline V gene lookup returns CDR1 MNHEY and CDR2 SVGEGT. CDR3 amino acids: CASSFSAGATGELFF.

The chain uses TRBV20-1 and TRBJ2-7; TCRdb gives TRBD2 as the D gene, but with no DNA this cannot be confirmed. The CDR3 has 13 residues. Germline CDR1 and CDR2: DFQATT and SNEGSKA (reference sequence). The CDR3 loop is CSATSGGYYEQYF.

V and J are TRBV7-8 and TRBJ2-2. Looked up from germline, CDR1 is SGHVS and CDR2 is FQNEAQ. This CDR3 has 14 residues. CDR3 amino acids: CASSGSVNTGELFF.

The chain recombines TRBV12-3 or TRBV12-4 with TRBJ2-1; lacking DNA, the TRBD2 call made by TCRdb goes unchecked. The CDR3 extends over 16 amino acids. CDR3 sequence reads: CASSLRAGGSYNEQFF.

The chain has TRBV5-4 and TRBJ2-1; with no DNA, the TCRdb D assignment of TRBD2 cannot be verified. This CDR3 contains 15 residues. Germline V lookup: CDR1 SGHNT, CDR2 YYREEE (reference sequence). CDR3 loop: CASSRPGLDLNEQFF.

The chain carries TRBV5-6 and TRBJ2-5. Germline V gene data show CDR1 as SGHDT and CDR2 as YYEEEE. This CDR3 spans 14 amino acids. CDR3: CASSLPGYQETQYF.

The genes are TRBV3-1 and TRBJ2-3; the D call of TRBD1 rests on TCRdb alone, since no DNA is present to check it. The CDR3 consists of 16 residues. CDR1 and CDR2 (germline): LGHDT, YNNKEL (reference sequence). CDR3 region: CASSPTLGGNTDTQYF.

This chain links TRBV20-1 with TRBJ2-1; TCRdb's assignment of TRBD2 cannot be checked, as there is no DNA. CDR1 is DFQATT and CDR2 is SNEGSKA in the germline V gene (reference sequence). This CDR3 spans 14 amino acids. The CDR3 loop is CSARGLAAGGEQFF.

This chain uses TRBV10-3 with TRBJ2-3; TCRdb lists TRBD1, though no DNA is available to test this call. CDR3 length equals 13 residues. The germline V gene has CDR1 ENHRY and CDR2 SYGVKD. The CDR3 is CAIRGASTDTQYF.

The chain recombines TRBV5-4 with TRBJ2-5; without DNA, the TCRdb call of TRBD2 cannot be checked. Germline CDR1 reads SGHNT; CDR2 reads YYREEE (reference sequence). The CDR3 consists of 15 residues. The CDR3: CASSLGPSGEETQYF. Filled out from reference TRBV5-4 and TRBJ2-5, the complete variable domain reads ETGVTQSPTHLIKTRGQQVTLRCSSQSGHNTVSWYQQALGQGPQFIFQYYREEENGRGNFPPRFSGLQFPNYSSELNVNALELDDSALYLCASSLGPSGEETQYFGPGTRLLVL.

The V call is TRBV6-2 or TRBV6-3, the J call TRBJ1-5; TCRdb names TRBD1, which stays unverified in the absence of DNA. Germline lookup yields CDR1 MNHEY and CDR2 SVGEGT. This CDR3 contains 13 residues. The CDR3 region is CASVQAPNQPQHF.

The chain links TRBV11-2 to TRBJ1-3. The CDR3 has 13 residues. The germline gives CDR1 SGHAT, CDR2 FQNNGV. The CDR3 sequence: CASSRGLGNTIYF.

The rearrangement uses TRBV6-2 or TRBV6-3 and TRBJ2-1; without DNA, the TCRdb call of TRBD2 cannot be checked. Germline V gene sequence: CDR1 MNHEY, CDR2 SVGEGT. The CDR3 runs to 11 residues. CDR3 residues: CASSYLLAEFF.

This chain joins TRBV11-1 and TRBJ2-1. The CDR3 extends over 16 amino acids. CDR1 and CDR2 from the germline V gene are SGHAT and FQDESV (reference sequence). The CDR3 reads CASSLGLGSSYNEQFF. Full variable domain (missing parts from reference TRBV11-1 and TRBJ2-1): EAEVAQSPRYKITEKSQAVAFWCDPISGHATLYWYRQILGQGPELLVQFQDESVVDDSQLPKDRFSAERLKGVDSTLKIQPAELGDSAMYLCASSLGLGSSYNEQFFGPGTRLTVL.

The chain recombines TRBV20-1 with TRBJ1-1. Germline CDR1 reads DFQATT; CDR2 reads SNEGSKA (reference sequence). CDR3 length: 14 residues. The CDR3: CSAIGSLGNTEAFF.

V usage is TRBV20-1 and J usage is TRBJ2-5. This CDR3 region has 12 residues. Germline lookup yields CDR1 DFQATT and CDR2 SNEGSKA (reference sequence). CDR3 amino acids: CSAMMTYETQYF.

The gene calls are TRBV5-1 and TRBJ2-7; TCRdb names TRBD2, which stays unverified in the absence of DNA. The CDR3 has 15 residues. CDR1 is SGHRS and CDR2 is YFSETQ in the germline V gene. CDR3 amino acids: CASSSRGGWTYEQYF.

V gene TRBV7-8 combines with J gene TRBJ2-5; lacking DNA, the TRBD1 call made by TCRdb goes unchecked. Germline V gives CDR1 SGHVS, CDR2 FQNEAQ. The CDR3 is 15 amino acids. This chain's CDR3 is CASSGSRTGRMTQYF.

V gene TRBV7-9 combines with J gene TRBJ1-4. Germline V lookup: CDR1 SEHNR, CDR2 FQNEAQ (reference sequence). This CDR3 is built from 13 residues. The CDR3: CASSLKTNEKLFF.

The CDR3 region is CASSMRYRATEAFF. The chain has TRBV5-1 and TRBJ1-1; the D gene TCRdb calls, TRBD1, cannot be checked with no DNA. This CDR3 comprises 14 residues. The V gene's germline CDR1 is SGHRS and CDR2 YFSETQ.

The chain couples TRBV5-1 to TRBJ1-6; the D call from TCRdb, TRBD1, cannot be confirmed without DNA. This CDR3 spans 17 amino acids. CDR1 SGHRS and CDR2 YFSETQ come from the germline V gene. CDR3 sequence reads: CASSRRQGADYNSSLHF.

The chain employs TRBV5-1 and TRBJ2-3; the TCRdb call, TRBD1, lacks DNA for checking. The CDR3 consists of 15 residues. CDR1 and CDR2 (germline): SGHRS, YFSETQ. The CDR3 protein is CASSLQGALADTQYF. The full variable domain, completed using reference TRBV5-1 and TRBJ2-3, is KAGVTQTPRYLIKTRGQQVTLSCSPISGHRSVSWYQQTPGQGLQFLFEYFSETQRNKGNFPGRFSGRQFSNSRSEMNVSTLELGDSALYLCASSLQGALADTQYFGPGTRLTVL.

The chain couples TRBV7-2 to TRBJ1-5. The CDR3 covers 13 residues. The V gene's germline CDR1 is SGHTA and CDR2 FQGNSA. CDR3 amino acids: CASSYTGNQPQHF.

The chain employs TRBV12-3 or TRBV12-4 and TRBJ2-4; with no DNA, the TCRdb D assignment of TRBD1 cannot be verified. The length of the CDR3 is 19 residues. This CDR3 reads CASSFAGTGAFVAKNIQYF.